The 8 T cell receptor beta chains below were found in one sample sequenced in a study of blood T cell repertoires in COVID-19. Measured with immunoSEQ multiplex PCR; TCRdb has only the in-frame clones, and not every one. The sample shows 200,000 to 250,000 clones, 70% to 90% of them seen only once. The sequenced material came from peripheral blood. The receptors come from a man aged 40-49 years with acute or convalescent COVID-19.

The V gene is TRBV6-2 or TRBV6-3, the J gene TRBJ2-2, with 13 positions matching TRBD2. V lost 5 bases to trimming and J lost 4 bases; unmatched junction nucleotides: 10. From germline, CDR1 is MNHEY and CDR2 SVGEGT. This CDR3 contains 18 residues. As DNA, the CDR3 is TGTGCCAGCAGTAGACCGACTAGCGGGGGGCTCCTCACCGGGGAGCTGTTTTTT. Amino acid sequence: CASSRPTSGGLLTGELFF.

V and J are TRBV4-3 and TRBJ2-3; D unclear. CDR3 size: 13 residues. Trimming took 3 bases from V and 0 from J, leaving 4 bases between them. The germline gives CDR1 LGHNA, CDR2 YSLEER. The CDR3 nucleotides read TGCGCCAGCAGCCAGGCTAGCACAGATACGCAGTATTTT. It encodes CASSQASTDTQYF.

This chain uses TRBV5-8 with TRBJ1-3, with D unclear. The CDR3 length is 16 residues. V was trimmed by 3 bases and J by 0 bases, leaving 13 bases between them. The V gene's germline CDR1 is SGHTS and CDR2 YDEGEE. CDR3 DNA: TGTGCCAGCAGCTGGAGTGTGGGAGACTCTGGAAACACCATATATTTT. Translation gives CASSWSVGDSGNTIYF. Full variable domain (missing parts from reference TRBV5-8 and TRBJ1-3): EAGVTQSPTHLIKTRGQQATLRCSPISGHTSVYWYQQALGLGLQFLLWYDEGEERNRGNFPPRFSGRQFPNYSSELNVNALELEDSALYLCASSWSVGDSGNTIYFGEGSWLTVV.

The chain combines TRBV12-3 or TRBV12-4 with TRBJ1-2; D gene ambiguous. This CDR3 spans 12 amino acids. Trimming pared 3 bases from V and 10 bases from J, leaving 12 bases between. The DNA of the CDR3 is TGTGCCAGCAGTTTCGGTATGGTAGCCTACACCTTC. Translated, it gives CASSFGMVAYTF.

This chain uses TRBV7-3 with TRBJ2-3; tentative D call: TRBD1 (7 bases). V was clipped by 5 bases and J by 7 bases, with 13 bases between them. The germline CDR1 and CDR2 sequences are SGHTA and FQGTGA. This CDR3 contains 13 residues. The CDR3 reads CASSPGGSNTQYF. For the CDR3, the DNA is TGTGCCAGCAGCCCAGGGGGGAGTAATACGCAGTATTTT.

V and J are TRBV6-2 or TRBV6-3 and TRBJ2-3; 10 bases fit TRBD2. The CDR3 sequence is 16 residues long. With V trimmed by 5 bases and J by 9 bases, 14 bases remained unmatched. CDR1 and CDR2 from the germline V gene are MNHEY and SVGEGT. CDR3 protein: CASSDNLAGVLGTQYF. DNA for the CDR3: TGTGCCAGCAGTGACAACCTAGCGGGGGTTCTCGGCACGCAGTATTTT.

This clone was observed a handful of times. CDR3 sequence (DNA): TGTGCCAGCAGTTCCAGGGACTATGGCTACACCTTC. This gives the protein CASSSRDYGYTF. This chain links TRBV28 with TRBJ1-2; a possible D gene is TRBD1 (5 bases). Germline V CDR1 and CDR2: MDHEN, SYDVKM. The CDR3 loop spans 12 amino acids. Between the trimmed V and J ends, which lost 4 bases and 3 bases, there was a span of 6 bases.

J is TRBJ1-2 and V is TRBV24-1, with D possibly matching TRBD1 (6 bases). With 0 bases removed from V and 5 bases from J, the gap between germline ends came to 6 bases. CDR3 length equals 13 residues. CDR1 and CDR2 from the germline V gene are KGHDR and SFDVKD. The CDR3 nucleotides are TGTGCCACCAGTGATTTGGGGACATATGGCTACACCTTC. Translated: CATSDLGTYGYTF.